This T cell receptor beta chain was identified during a study of OX40 agonist ivuxolimab in advanced cancers. Study-level background: Patients took ivuxolimab, an agonistic anti-OX40 (CD134) antibody. Eligibility admitted prior anti-PD-1, anti-PD-L1 or anti-CTLA-4 therapy; 35% to 40% had some. Study findings and constraints: Averaged across samples, CD8+ T cells carried more expanded clones than CD4+ did.

V was pared by 7 bases and J by 2 bases, with 15 bases between. The CDR3 length is 15 residues. Germline loops: CDR1 SGDLS, CDR2 YYNGEE. TCRdb's copy holds only in-frame clones and misses some; the assay was immunoSEQ multiplex PCR. This table has about 82,000 clones, 85% appearing once. On this clone: Antigen specificity is unknown.

The TCR comes from an adult with an advanced solid tumor such as melanoma, head and neck, liver or kidney cancer. Sequencing used CD4+ or CD8+ T cells sorted from blood, obtained in a trial of the OX40 agonist ivuxolimab. The chain uses TRBV9 and TRBJ1-4; perhaps TRBD1 as D (5 bases). The CDR3 loop reads CASRRWGKTNEKLFF. In DNA, the CDR3 is TGTGCCAGCCGGCGGTGGGGGAAGACTAATGAAAAACTGTTTTTT.